The T cell receptor (beta chain) under discussion was sequenced for a study of T cells in Graves' hyperthyroidism and ophthalmopathy. TCR beta CDR3 regions were amplified from RNA. A set of HTBI primers served as the primers for a first-round RT-PCR of the TCR CDR3. TCRdb called the multiplex PCR reads again in MiXCR, with one record for every CDR3 protein. Of roughly 400,000 distinct CDR3 sequences listed, over 13% are singletons. This clonotype was seen many times. The V gene end was trimmed by 4 bases and the J gene end by 5 bases; junction bases not matched to a gene: 5. This CDR3 has 14 amino acids. Germline loops: CDR1 LGHNT, CDR2 FRNRAP. Clinical symptoms, serum thyroxine, TRAb, thyroid ultrasound and orbital computed tomography established diagnosis. The authors obtained PBMCs from roughly 10 ml of fresh peripheral blood.

The V gene is TRBV12-5, the J gene TRBJ2-3, with 8 bases lining up with TRBD2. The sequencing sample was made of blood. This receptor was obtained from a man aged 45 to 65 with Graves' ophthalmopathy. The CDR3 nucleotides read TGTGCTAGTGGTTCGAGCGGGGGAGGAGATACGCAGTATTTT. Translation gives CASGSSGGGDTQYF. The variable domain in full, with the rest retrieved from reference TRBV12-5 and TRBJ2-3, is DARVTQTPRHKVTEMGQEVTMRCQPILGHNTVFWYRQTMMQGLELLAYFRNRAPLDDSGMPKDRFSAEMPDATLATLKIQPSEPRDSAVYFCASGSSGGGDTQYFGPGTRLTVL.